This entry lists 19 T cell receptor beta chains sequenced from one sample in a study of T cells in Graves' hyperthyroidism and ophthalmopathy (dated by TCRdb to about 2019). Library generation was performed with multiplex PCR. Sequenced using an Illumina HiSeq 2000. The TCR beta CDR3 regions were amplified from RNA transcripts. For the first round of RT-PCR on the TCR CDR3, the HTBI primer set was used together with the Qiagen OneStep RT-PCR kit. TCRdb took the public reads, trimmed them with fastp at Q25, ran MiXCR for clone calling and kept in-frame beta chains. Rows are unified per CDR3 protein, each entry keeping the most common DNA and genes. The sample table records some 650,000 distinct CDR3 sequences; about a sixth of these occur just once. Around 3.3% of the sample belongs to the ten largest clones. Material: blood. The source is a woman in her thirties or forties with Graves' ophthalmopathy.

The chain joins TRBV5-1 to TRBJ2-3; 11 positions match TRBD1. V dropped 1 base and J dropped 6; count of bases not matched to a gene: 7. The CDR3 extends over 16 amino acids. CDR1 is SGHRS, CDR2 YFSETQ, per germline. The CDR3 is CASSLSGQGAQDTQYF. The CDR3 DNA reads as TGCGCCAGCAGCTTGTCAGGACAGGGGGCACAGGATACGCAGTATTTT.

This clonotype has a handful of counts. The rearrangement uses TRBV2 and TRBJ2-2, with 7 positions matching TRBD1. The J segment lost 6 bases and the V segment lost 10 bases, leaving 14 bases of the junction unmatched. Germline V gene sequence: CDR1 SNHLY, CDR2 FYNNEI. The CDR3 sequence is 15 residues long. The CDR3 DNA is TGTGCCACCTCCCACGGGACAGTCTCCCCCGGGGAGCTGTTTTTT. Translated: CATSHGTVSPGELFF.

This clonotype was counted at least ten times. The V gene is TRBV30, the J gene TRBJ1-6; D unclear. V shed 0 bases and J shed 13 bases, with 16 bases lying between them. Germline assignment: CDR1 GTSNPN and CDR2 SVGIG (reference sequence). This CDR3 contains 14 residues. CDR3: CAWSVRSRTRPLHF. The CDR3 DNA reads TGTGCCTGGAGTGTACGATCCCGAACCCGGCCCCTCCACTTT. Using reference TRBV30 and TRBJ1-6 for the parts outside the CDR3, the full variable domain is SQTIHQWPATLVQPVGSPLSLECTVEGTSNPNLYWYRQAAGRGLQLLFYSVGIGQISSEVPQNLSASRPQDRQFILSSKKLLLSDSGFYLCAWSVRSRTRPLHFGNGTRLTVT.

This clonotype has just a few counts. The rearrangement joins TRBV6-5 to TRBJ2-7, with D perhaps being TRBD1 or TRBD2 (5 bases each). V lost 2 bases, J lost 2 bases, and 13 bases lay in between. Per germline, CDR1 MNHEY and CDR2 SVGAGI. The CDR3 runs 15 residues. The CDR3 sequence is CASSYGGSAAYEQYF. CDR3 bases: TGTGCCAGCAGTTACGGGGGTAGCGCTGCCTACGAGCAGTACTTC.

This clonotype showed up many times. J is TRBJ1-5 and V is TRBV20-1; D perhaps matches TRBD1 (6 bases). Germline V CDR1 and CDR2: DFQATT, SNEGSKA (reference sequence). The CDR3 totals 13 residues. V was pared by 4 bases and J by 4 bases, with 11 bases between. The CDR3 is CSAKNRDNQPQHF. The CDR3 DNA sequence: TGCAGTGCTAAAAACAGGGATAATCAGCCCCAGCATTTT.

This chain joins TRBV6-1 and TRBJ2-7; no clear D. With 3 bases removed from V and 3 bases from J, the gap between germline ends came to 9 bases. CDR3 size: 13 residues. Looked up from germline, CDR1 is MNHNS and CDR2 is SASEGT. In nucleotides, the CDR3 is TGTGCCAGCAGTGAGGGATTCCACTACGAGCAGTACTTC. This sequence encodes CASSEGFHYEQYF.

This clonotype has ten or more counts. The chain links TRBV5-1 to TRBJ2-7; TRBD1 might be the D (6 bases). This CDR3 is 14 amino acids long. Germline values: CDR1 SGHRS, CDR2 YFSETQ. The ends were cut back, 0 bases at V and 1 base at J, with 8 bases in the middle. In DNA form, the CDR3 reads TGCGCCAGCAGCTTGGGGGGGACATCCTACGAGCAGTACTTC. Amino acid sequence: CASSLGGTSYEQYF.

This clonotype was found many times. CDR3 sequence: CASMGYGLGLPQGDTQYF. The CDR3 DNA is TGTGCCAGCATGGGTTATGGGTTGGGACTTCCCCAGGGAGATACGCAGTATTTT. The genes are TRBV27 and TRBJ2-3, with D possibly matching TRBD2 (6 bases). This CDR3 is 18 amino acids long. Trimming left V 7 bases short and J 5 bases short, with 28 bases between. CDR1 and CDR2 (germline): MNHEY, SMNVEV (reference sequence).

This clonotype was found once. CDR3 bases: TGTGCCAGCAGTCGGACAGCCGGGACACGATGGGAGACCCAGTACTTC. This encodes CASSRTAGTRWETQYF. The V call is TRBV2, the J call TRBJ2-5, with D tentatively TRBD1 (6 bases). V shed 5 bases and J shed 5 bases, with 21 bases lying between them. The CDR3 is 16 residues long. Germline V CDR1 and CDR2: SNHLY, FYNNEI.

This clonotype was observed many times. V gene TRBV7-9 combines with J gene TRBJ2-5, with D possibly being TRBD2 (5 bases). The V end lost 5 bases, the J end lost 7 bases, and 11 bases lay between the germline ends. The CDR3 has 12 amino acids. Germline CDR1 SEHNR, CDR2 FQNEAQ (reference sequence). The chain's CDR3 is CASSGVEGTQYF. CDR3 DNA: TGTGCCAGCAGCGGAGTTGAGGGGACCCAGTACTTC.

This clonotype has at least ten counts. The V and J genes are TRBV11-2 and TRBJ2-7; D tentatively reads TRBD1 or TRBD2 (6 bases each). In germline, CDR1 is SGHAT, CDR2 FQNNGV. V was cut by 7 bases and J by 2 bases, with 15 bases left in between. The CDR3 extends over 14 amino acids. CDR3 amino acids: CASKLGGTTYEQYF. CDR3 coding DNA: TGTGCCAGCAAGCTAGGGGGGACCACCTACGAGCAGTACTTC.

With regard to this clonotype: This may arise from a read error, as a much more abundant clone is one base away. The chain employs TRBV30 and TRBJ2-2, with D tentatively TRBD2 (5 bases). CDR3 size: 13 residues. Germline V gene data show CDR1 as GTSNPN and CDR2 as SVGIG (reference sequence). The chain's CDR3 is CACGRVNTGEPFF. The CDR3 coding sequence is TGTGCCTGCGGAAGGGTTAACACCGGGGAGCCGTTTTTT.

This clonotype was found many times. The J gene is TRBJ2-1, the V gene TRBV11-1, with D possibly matching TRBD2 (6 bases). The CDR3 totals 17 residues. With 5 bases removed from V and 0 bases from J, the gap between germline ends came to 17 bases. CDR1 is SGHAT, CDR2 FQDESV, per germline (reference sequence). The CDR3 DNA follows: TGTGCCAGCAGCCTAGGAGGCAGCGGGCTCTCCTACAATGAGCAGTTCTTC. Protein sequence: CASSLGGSGLSYNEQFF.

The chain combines TRBV9 with TRBJ2-3; tentatively, D is TRBD1 or TRBD2 (5 bases each). V gave up 4 bases and J gave up 0 bases, with 21 bases separating them. CDR1 SGDLS and CDR2 YYNGEE come from the germline V gene. The CDR3 has 18 residues. The chain's CDR3 is CASSIHRDHLTSTDTQYF. CDR3 in DNA: TGTGCCAGCAGCATACACCGGGACCACTTAACTAGCACAGATACGCAGTATTTT.

This clonotype occurred many times. The gene calls are TRBV7-9 and TRBJ2-1; 7 nucleotides line up with TRBD2. Per the germline V gene, CDR1 is SEHNR and CDR2 is FQNEAQ (reference sequence). V was clipped by 5 bases and J by 5 bases; unmatched bases: 12. The CDR3 is 16 amino acids. This CDR3 reads CASSPHLSGVDNEQFF. The CDR3 nucleotides read TGTGCCAGCAGCCCGCATCTAAGCGGGGTGGACAATGAGCAGTTCTTC.

J is TRBJ1-1 and V is TRBV5-6; D is unresolved. Trimming removed 4 bases from V and 1 base from J, with 17 bases in between. Germline V lookup: CDR1 SGHDT, CDR2 YYEEEE. This CDR3 contains 16 residues. The CDR3 spells CASSPYSRRANTEAFF. DNA of the CDR3: TGTGCCAGCAGCCCTTACTCAAGACGGGCGAACACTGAAGCTTTCTTT.

This clonotype appeared many times. This rearrangement joins TRBV12-3 or TRBV12-4 to TRBJ2-1; maybe TRBD2 (5 bases). V shed 5 bases and J shed 9 bases, with 20 bases lying between them. The CDR3 extends over 15 amino acids. CDR3 sequence (DNA): TGTGCCAGCAGTCGCCCTATCACTAGTCTCAGTGAGCAGTTCTTC. As protein: CASSRPITSLSEQFF.

This clonotype was seen many times. V gene TRBV30 combines with J gene TRBJ2-2; D is perhaps TRBD2 (6 bases). Germline-derived CDR1 and CDR2 are GTSNPN and SVGIG (reference sequence). The length of the CDR3 is 13 residues. Trimming removed 1 base at V and 6 bases at J, with 9 bases between. DNA of the CDR3: TGTGCCTGGAGTGGCGGGACCCCCGGGGAGCTGTTTTTT. Protein: CAWSGGTPGELFF. Full variable domain (missing parts from reference TRBV30 and TRBJ2-2): SQTIHQWPATLVQPVGSPLSLECTVEGTSNPNLYWYRQAAGRGLQLLFYSVGIGQISSEVPQNLSASRPQDRQFILSSKKLLLSDSGFYLCAWSGGTPGELFFGEGSRLTVL.

There are many counts of this clonotype. This rearrangement joins TRBV10-2 to TRBJ2-7; 13 bases align to TRBD2. Germline trimming cut 3 bases from V and 7 bases from J; bases unmatched to any gene: 6. Germline-derived CDR1 and CDR2 are WSHSY and SAAADI. CDR3 size: 15 residues. The CDR3: CASSDGLAGAREQYF. CDR3 DNA: TGCGCCAGCAGTGATGGACTAGCGGGAGCGAGGGAGCAGTACTTC.